This TCR beta chain was profiled in a study of cytomegalovirus exposure and HLA in healthy donors. Background on the study: Falling in the Caucasian-associated ancestry cluster were about 82% of under 450 genotyped donors.

A word on this clone: Its antigen is not known.

13 Jbeta primers and 60 Vbeta primers were used for the PCR. Sequencing was performed with immunoSEQ multiplex PCR; in TCRdb, only in-frame clones are kept and a portion is missing. The sample lists around 150,000 clones, 60% to 80% seen once, with around 0.97% in the top ten. Germline V gene sequence: CDR1 SGHDN, CDR2 FVKESK. V dropped 6 bases and J dropped 1; count of bases not matched to a gene: 5. There are 14 residues in the CDR3. Study-wide findings and caveats: One later analysis reportedly identified an Asian-associated ancestry cluster that showed fewer N-insertions than the roughly 670-donor mean. Among the CMV-associated chains, a few were confirmed in vitro as specific for CMV antigens. Rarity marked most TCR sequences, yet some public TCRs occurred in many donors.

The chain combines TRBV14 with TRBJ2-7; 8 bases align to TRBD1. The clonotype originates from a woman aged 50 to 60 in good health and CMV-seropositive. Sequencing was carried out using PBMCs. CDR3: CASSRTGMSYEQYF. CDR3 in DNA: TGTGCCAGCAGTCGGACAGGGATGTCCTACGAGCAGTACTTC.